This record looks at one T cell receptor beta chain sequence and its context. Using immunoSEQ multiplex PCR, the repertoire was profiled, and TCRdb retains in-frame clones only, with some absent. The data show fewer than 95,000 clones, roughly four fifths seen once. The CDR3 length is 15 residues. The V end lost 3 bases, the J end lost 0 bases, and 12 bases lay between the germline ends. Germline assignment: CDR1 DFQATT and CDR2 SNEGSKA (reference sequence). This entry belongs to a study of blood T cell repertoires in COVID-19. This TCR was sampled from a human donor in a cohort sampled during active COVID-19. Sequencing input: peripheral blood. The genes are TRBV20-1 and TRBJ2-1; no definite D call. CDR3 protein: CSASQWLASYNEQFF. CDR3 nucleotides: TGCAGTGCTAGTCAATGGTTAGCCTCCTACAATGAGCAGTTCTTC.